This T cell receptor beta chain was obtained from a study of blood T cell repertoires in COVID-19. Original processing methods: Cell counts per sample came from amplifying reference gene primers. Repertoires were generated with immunoSEQ multiplex PCR, while TCRdb's copy carries only in-frame clones and drops some. That table is the source of V, J and clone size, and D and trimming were worked out from the DNA. The sample records about 33,000 clones, roughly 84% being singletons. There are 18 residues in the CDR3. J lost 8 bases, V lost 4 bases, and 13 bases had no gene match. Germline V gene sequence: CDR1 SGHTS, CDR2 YDEGEE. This clone was recorded many times.

This chain links TRBV5-8 with TRBJ1-6; 12 bases line up with TRBD1. Specimen: peripheral blood. The receptor comes from a human donor in a cohort sampled during active COVID-19. CDR3 in DNA: TGTGCCAGCAGCACCTCCGCCGGGACAGGGGGCTGGGATTCACCCCTCCACTTT. As protein: CASSTSAGTGGWDSPLHF. Full variable domain (missing parts from reference TRBV5-8 and TRBJ1-6): EAGVTQSPTHLIKTRGQQATLRCSPISGHTSVYWYQQALGLGLQFLLWYDEGEERNRGNFPPRFSGRQFPNYSSELNVNALELEDSALYLCASSTSAGTGGWDSPLHFGNGTRLTVT.